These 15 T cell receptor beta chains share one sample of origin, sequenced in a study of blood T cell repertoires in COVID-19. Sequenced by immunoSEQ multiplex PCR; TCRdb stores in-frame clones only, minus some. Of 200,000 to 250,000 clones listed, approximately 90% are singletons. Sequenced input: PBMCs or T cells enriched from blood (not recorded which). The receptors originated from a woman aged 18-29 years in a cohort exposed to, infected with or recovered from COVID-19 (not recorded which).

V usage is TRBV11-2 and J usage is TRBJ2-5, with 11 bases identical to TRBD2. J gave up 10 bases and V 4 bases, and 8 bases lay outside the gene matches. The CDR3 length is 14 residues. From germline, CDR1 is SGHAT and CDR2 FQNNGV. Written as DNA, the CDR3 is TGTGCCAGCAGCTCCTTAGCGGGGGGGCCCGACCAGTACTTC. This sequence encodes CASSSLAGGPDQYF.

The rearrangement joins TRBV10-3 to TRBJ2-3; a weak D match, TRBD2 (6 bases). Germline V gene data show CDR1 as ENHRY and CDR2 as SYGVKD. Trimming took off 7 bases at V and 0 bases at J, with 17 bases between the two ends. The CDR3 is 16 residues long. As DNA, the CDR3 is TGTGCCATCACGGGCGGGACCTCTCCGAGCACAGATACGCAGTATTTT. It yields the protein CAITGGTSPSTDTQYF.

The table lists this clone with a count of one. CDR3 in amino acids: CASSVAPGLAGDGEQFF. Written as DNA, the CDR3 is TGTGCCAGCAGCGTAGCACCGGGACTAGCGGGAGATGGGGAGCAGTTCTTC. The V and J genes are TRBV9 and TRBJ2-1; 14 bases match TRBD2. The CDR3 length is 17 residues. Germline assignment: CDR1 SGDLS and CDR2 YYNGEE. Trimming cost V 0 bases and J 10 bases; bases outside gene matches: 9.

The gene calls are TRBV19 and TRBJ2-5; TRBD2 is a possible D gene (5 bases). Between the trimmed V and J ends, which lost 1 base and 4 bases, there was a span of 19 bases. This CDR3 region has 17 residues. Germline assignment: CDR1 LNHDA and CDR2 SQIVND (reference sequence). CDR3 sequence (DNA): TGTGCCAGTAGTATAGCCCCCTGGCCAGAAGAGGGAGAGACCCAGTACTTC. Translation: CASSIAPWPEEGETQYF.

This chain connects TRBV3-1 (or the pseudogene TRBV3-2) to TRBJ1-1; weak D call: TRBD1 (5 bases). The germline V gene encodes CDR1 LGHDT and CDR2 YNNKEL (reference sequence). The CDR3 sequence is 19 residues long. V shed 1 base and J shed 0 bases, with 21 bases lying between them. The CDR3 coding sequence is TGTGCCAGCAGCCAAGGGAGAAGGAGGGCAGGGACCATGAACACTGAAGCTTTCTTT. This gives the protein CASSQGRRRAGTMNTEAFF.

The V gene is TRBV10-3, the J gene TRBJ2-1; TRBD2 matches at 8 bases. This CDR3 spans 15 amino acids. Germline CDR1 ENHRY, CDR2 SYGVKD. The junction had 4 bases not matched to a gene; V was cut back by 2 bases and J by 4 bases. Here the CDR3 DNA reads TGTGCCATCAGTGAGAATAGCGGGAATTACAATGAGCAGTTCTTC. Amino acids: CAISENSGNYNEQFF.

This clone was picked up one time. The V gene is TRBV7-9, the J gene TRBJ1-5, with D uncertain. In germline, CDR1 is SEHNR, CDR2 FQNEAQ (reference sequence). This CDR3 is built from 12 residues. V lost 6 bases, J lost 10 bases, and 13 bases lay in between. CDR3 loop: CASSTREEPQHF. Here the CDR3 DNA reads TGTGCCAGCAGTACTCGAGAGGAACCCCAGCATTTT.

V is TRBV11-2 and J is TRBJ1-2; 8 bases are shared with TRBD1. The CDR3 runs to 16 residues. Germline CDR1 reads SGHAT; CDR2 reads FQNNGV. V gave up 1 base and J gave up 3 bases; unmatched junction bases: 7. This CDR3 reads CASSLAADRGDYGYTF. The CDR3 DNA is TGTGCCAGCAGCTTAGCCGCAGACAGGGGTGACTATGGCTACACCTTC.

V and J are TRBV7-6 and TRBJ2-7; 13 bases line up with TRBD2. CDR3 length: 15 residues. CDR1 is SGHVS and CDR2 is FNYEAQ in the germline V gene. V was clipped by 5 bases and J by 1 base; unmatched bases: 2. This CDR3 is CASSRTSGGSYEQYF. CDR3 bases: TGTGCCAGCAGCAGGACTAGCGGGGGATCCTACGAGCAGTACTTC.

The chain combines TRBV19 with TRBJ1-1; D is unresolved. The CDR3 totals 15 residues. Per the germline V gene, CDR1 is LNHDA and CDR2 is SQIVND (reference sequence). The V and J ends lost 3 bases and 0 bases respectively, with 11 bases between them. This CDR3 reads CASSIYGSMNTEAFF. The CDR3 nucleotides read TGTGCCAGTAGTATCTACGGTAGCATGAACACTGAAGCTTTCTTT.

The CDR3 DNA is TGTGCCAGTAGTACCGGGACAGGGTACGAGCAGTACTTC. Translation gives CASSTGTGYEQYF. The chain carries TRBV19 and TRBJ2-7, with 9 positions matching TRBD1. The trim removed 4 bases at V and 4 bases at J, leaving 2 bases unmatched. Germline CDR1 reads LNHDA; CDR2 reads SQIVND (reference sequence). The CDR3 consists of 13 residues.

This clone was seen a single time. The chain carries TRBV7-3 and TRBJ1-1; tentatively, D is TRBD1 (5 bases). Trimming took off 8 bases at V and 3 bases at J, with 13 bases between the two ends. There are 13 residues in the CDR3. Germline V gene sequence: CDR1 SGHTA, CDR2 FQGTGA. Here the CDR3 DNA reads TGTGCCAGCGGCAAACAACAGGACACTGAAGCTTTCTTT. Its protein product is CASGKQQDTEAFF.

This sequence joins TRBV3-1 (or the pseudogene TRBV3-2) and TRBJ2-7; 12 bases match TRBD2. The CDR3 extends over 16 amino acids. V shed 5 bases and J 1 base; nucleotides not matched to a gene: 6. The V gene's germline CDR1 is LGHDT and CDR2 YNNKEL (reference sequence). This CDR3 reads CASSGSTSGSSYEQYF. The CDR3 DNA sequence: TGTGCCAGCAGCGGATCGACTAGCGGGAGTTCCTACGAGCAGTACTTC.

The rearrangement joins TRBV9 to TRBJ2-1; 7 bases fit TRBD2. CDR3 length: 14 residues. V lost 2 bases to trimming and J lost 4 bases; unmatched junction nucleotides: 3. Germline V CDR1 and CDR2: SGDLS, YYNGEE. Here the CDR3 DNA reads TGTGCCAGCAGCGTTCAAGCGGGGTACAATGAGCAGTTCTTC. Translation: CASSVQAGYNEQFF.

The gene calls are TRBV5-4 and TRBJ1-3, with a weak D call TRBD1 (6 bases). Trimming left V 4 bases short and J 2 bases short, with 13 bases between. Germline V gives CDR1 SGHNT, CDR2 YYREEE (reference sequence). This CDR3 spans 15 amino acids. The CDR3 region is CASSDQGRTGNTIYF. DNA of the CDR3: TGTGCCAGCAGCGACCAGGGGAGAACTGGAAACACCATATATTTT.